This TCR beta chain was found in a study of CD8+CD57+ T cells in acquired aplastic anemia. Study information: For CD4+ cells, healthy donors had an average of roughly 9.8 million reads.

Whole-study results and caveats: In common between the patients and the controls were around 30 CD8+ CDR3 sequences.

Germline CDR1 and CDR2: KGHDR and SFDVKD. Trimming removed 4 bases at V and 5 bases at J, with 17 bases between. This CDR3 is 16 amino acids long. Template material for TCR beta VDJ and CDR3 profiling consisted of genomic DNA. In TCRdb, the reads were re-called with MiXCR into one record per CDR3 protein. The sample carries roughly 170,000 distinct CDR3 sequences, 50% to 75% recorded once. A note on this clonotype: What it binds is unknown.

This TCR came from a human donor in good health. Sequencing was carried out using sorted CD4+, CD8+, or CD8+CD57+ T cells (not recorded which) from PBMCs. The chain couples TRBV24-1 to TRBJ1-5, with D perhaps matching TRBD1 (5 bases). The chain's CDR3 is CATSDPRDWVDQPQHF. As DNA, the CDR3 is TGTGCCACCAGTGACCCCCGGGACTGGGTCGATCAGCCCCAGCATTTT.